This record looks at one T cell receptor beta chain sequence and its context. Its antigen is not identified. Measured with immunoSEQ multiplex PCR; TCRdb has only the in-frame clones, and not every one. The table has almost 95,000 clones, 75% to 90% seen once; the top ten hold about 4.5%. The study pooled second doses at about 4 or about 12 weeks. These data come from a study of T cell responses to AZD1222 COVID-19 vaccine. Study results and caveats: At 160-218 and 743-854, vaccine-associated CD4 TCRs were dominant, and they spanned spike. Seropositive status at baseline applied to only a handful of AZD1222 recipients. The donor cohort was predominantly white British with a female majority, and clonal diversity may have been underestimated.

The CDR3 totals 19 residues. With 0 bases removed from V and 0 bases from J, the gap between germline ends came to 17 bases. Germline values: CDR1 KGHDR, CDR2 SFDVKD. The sequenced sample was peripheral blood, obtained 28 days after the second AZD1222 dose. The TCR was taken from an adult who received the AZD1222 COVID-19 vaccine. The chain links TRBV24-1 to TRBJ1-5; D gene ambiguous. CDR3 nucleotides: TGTGCCACCAGTGATTTGATTAGGGAGCCAATATATAGCAATCAGCCCCAGCATTTT. As protein: CATSDLIREPIYSNQPQHF.